A selection of T cell receptor beta chains follows, all from one sample in a study of identical twins. TCRdb itself ran the 5' RACE reads through MiXCR, one entry per CDR3 protein. The sample has some 500,000 distinct CDR3 sequences, over 12% seen once. In addition, the sample was reused for a study of yellow fever vaccine responses in identical twins.

The sample consisted of CD4+ T cells sorted from blood. These receptors came from a young woman in good health. Both conserved end residues are part of each CDR3. Fields, in order: clone size, D gene, J gene, V gene, CDR3 DNA, CDR3 protein. D genes are given only for firm matches. The size field is filled for only some rows; it gives once, few, many or a size class.

- | - | TRBJ2-5 | TRBV28 | TGTGCCAGCATCACAAGGCGGGAAGGGGAGACCCAGTACTTC | CASITRREGETQYF
many | - | TRBJ1-5 | TRBV5-1 | TGCGCCAGCAGCCCTAATAGCAATCAGCCCCAGCATTTT | CASSPNSNQPQHF
- | - | TRBJ2-1 | TRBV27 | TGTGCCAGCAGTTTAAGGGGGACTGAACCTTACAATGAGCAGTTCTTC | CASSLRGTEPYNEQFF
- | TRBD2 | TRBJ2-1 | TRBV7-2 | TGTGCCAGCAGCCCGTTGGGGACTAGCGGATACAATGAGCAGTTCTTC | CASSPLGTSGYNEQFF
few | - | TRBJ2-7 | TRBV29-1 | TGCAGCGTTGTGGTTCGGGGAGTCGCCTACGAGCAGTACTTC | CSVVVRGVAYEQYF
few | TRBD2 | TRBJ2-2 | TRBV4-2 | TGTGCCAGCAGCCAAGAGGGGCTAGCGGCGAACACCGGGGAGCTGTTTTTT | CASSQEGLAANTGELFF
few | - | TRBJ2-5 | TRBV29-1 | TGCAGCGGAGGACAGCAAGAGACCCAGTACTTC | CSGGQQETQYF
many | - | TRBJ1-1 | TRBV7-2 | TGTGCCAGCAGGTCAGGGAACCTGAACACTGAAGCTTTCTTT | CASRSGNLNTEAFF
once | TRBD2 | TRBJ2-7 | TRBV6-2/TRBV6-3 | TGTGCCAGCTTGGCGGGAGTCCCCTACGAGCAGTACTTC | CASLAGVPYEQYF
many | TRBD2 | TRBJ2-2 | TRBV20-1 | TGCAGTGCTAAGCGGGGAGGGCCTTCCGGGGAGCTGTTTTTT | CSAKRGGPSGELFF
- | TRBD2 | TRBJ2-1 | TRBV6-1 | TGTGCCAGCAGGCCCCGAAACCCCGGGACTAGCGGGACTGAGCAGTTCTTC | CASRPRNPGTSGTEQFF
few | TRBD2 | TRBJ2-1 | TRBV29-1 | TGCAGCGTGAGCGGGCTAGCGGGTAATGAGCAGTTCTTC | CSVSGLAGNEQFF
few | TRBD2 | TRBJ2-1 | TRBV7-2 | TGTGCCAGCAGCTTGACTAGCGTCGATGAGCAGTTCTTC | CASSLTSVDEQFF
few | - | TRBJ2-3 | TRBV9 | TGTGCCAGCAGCGTAGTCGGCCTGGGTAGTACGCAGTATTTT | CASSVVGLGSTQYF
- | - | TRBJ2-7 | TRBV20-1 | TGCAGTGCTAGAGATAGGCTCCGGGACAACCCATACGAGCAGTACTTC | CSARDRLRDNPYEQYF
many | - | TRBJ2-7 | TRBV28 | TGTGCCAGCAGTCCTAGGGCCGGGGCGAACGAGCAGTACTTC | CASSPRAGANEQYF
few | TRBD1 | TRBJ2-3 | TRBV20-1 | TGCAGTGCTAGAGATTTGTCACAGGGGGCCACAGATACGCAGTATTTT | CSARDLSQGATDTQYF
many | TRBD1 | TRBJ2-3 | TRBV5-1 | TGCGCCAGCAGCTTGGATGGAGGACAGGGGGCAGATACGCAGTATTTT | CASSLDGGQGADTQYF
- | - | TRBJ2-3 | TRBV7-2 | TGTGCCAGCAGCTTAGTGGGGAGGACGCAGTATTTT | CASSLVGRTQYF
many | - | TRBJ2-2 | TRBV11-3 | TGTGCCAGCAGCAGGAGAAACACCGGGGAGCTGTTTTTT | CASSRRNTGELFF
- | - | TRBJ2-1 | TRBV7-2 | TGTGCCAGCAGCTTAGACGGCAGGGAGTACAATGAGCAGTTCTTC | CASSLDGREYNEQFF
- | TRBD2 | TRBJ2-2 | TRBV20-1 | TGCAGTGCTAGTCTGGGCGGGAGCTATTCCGGGGAGCTGTTTTTT | CSASLGGSYSGELFF
- | - | TRBJ2-1 | TRBV10-1 | TGCGCCAGCAGTGAATTAGGGGTTGAGCAGTTCTTC | CASSELGVEQFF
- | - | TRBJ2-6 | TRBV12-3/TRBV12-4 | TGTGCCACCGAGAACTCTGGGGCCAACGTCCTGACTTTC | CATENSGANVLTF
few | - | TRBJ2-7 | TRBV6-5 | TGTGCCAGCAGTTACTCGAGATGGGCGGGGAACGAGCAGTACTTC | CASSYSRWAGNEQYF
- | - | TRBJ1-5 | TRBV12-3/TRBV12-4 | TGTGCCAGCAGTTCTTACCAGGGTGGAAGCAATCAGCCCCAGCATTTT | CASSSYQGGSNQPQHF
few | TRBD1 | TRBJ2-5 | TRBV24-1 | TGTGCCACCAGTGACCACGACAGGGGGGAGCAAGAGACCCAGTACTTC | CATSDHDRGEQETQYF
many | TRBD1 | TRBJ2-1 | TRBV28 | TGTGCCAGCTCTCAGGGACAGAACAATGAGCAGTTCTTC | CASSQGQNNEQFF
few | - | TRBJ2-7 | TRBV6-1 | TGTGCCAGCAGTGAGTCCGTGGCAGAAGAGTACTACGAGCAGTACTTC | CASSESVAEEYYEQYF
many | - | TRBJ2-1 | TRBV10-3 | TGTGCCATCAGAGACGACAGCTACAATGAGCAGTTCTTC | CAIRDDSYNEQFF
- | TRBD1 | TRBJ2-5 | TRBV10-3 | TGTGCCATCTCCCGCACAGGGGCTGGTGAGACCCAGTACTTC | CAISRTGAGETQYF
few | - | TRBJ1-1 | TRBV19 | TGTGCCAGTATACCGACAGAGACTCACACTGAAGCTTTCTTT | CASIPTETHTEAFF
few | TRBD2 | TRBJ2-3 | TRBV11-2 | TGTGCCAGCAGCTTATTCCTTGGGAGCGGGAGCAAAGATACGCAGTATTTT | CASSLFLGSGSKDTQYF